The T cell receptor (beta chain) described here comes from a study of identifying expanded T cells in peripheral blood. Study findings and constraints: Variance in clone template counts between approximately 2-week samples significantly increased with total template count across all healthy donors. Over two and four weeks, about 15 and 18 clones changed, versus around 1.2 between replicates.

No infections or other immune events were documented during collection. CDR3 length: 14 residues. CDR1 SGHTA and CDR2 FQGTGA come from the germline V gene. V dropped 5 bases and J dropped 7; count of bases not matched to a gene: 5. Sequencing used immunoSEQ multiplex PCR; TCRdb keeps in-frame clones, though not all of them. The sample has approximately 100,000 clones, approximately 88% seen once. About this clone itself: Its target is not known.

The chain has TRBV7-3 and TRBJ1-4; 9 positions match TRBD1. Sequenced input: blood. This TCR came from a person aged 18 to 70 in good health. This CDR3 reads CASSQTGGLEKLFF. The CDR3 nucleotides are TGTGCCAGCAGCCAAACAGGGGGCCTTGAAAAACTGTTTTTT.